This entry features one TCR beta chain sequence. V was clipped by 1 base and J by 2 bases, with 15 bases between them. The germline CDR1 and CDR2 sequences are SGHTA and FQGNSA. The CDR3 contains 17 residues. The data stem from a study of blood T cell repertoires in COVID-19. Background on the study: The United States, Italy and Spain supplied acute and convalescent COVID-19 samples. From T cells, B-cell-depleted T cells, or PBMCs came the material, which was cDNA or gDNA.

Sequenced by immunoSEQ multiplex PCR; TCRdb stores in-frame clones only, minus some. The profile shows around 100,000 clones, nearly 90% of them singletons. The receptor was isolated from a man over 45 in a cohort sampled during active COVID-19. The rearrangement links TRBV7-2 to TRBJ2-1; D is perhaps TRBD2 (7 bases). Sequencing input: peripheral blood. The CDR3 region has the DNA TGTGCCAGCAGCTTAGATTATCGGGGGGCACCCTACAATGAGCAGTTCTTC. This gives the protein CASSLDYRGAPYNEQFF.